These 22 T cell receptor beta chains originate from one sample sequenced in a study of blood T cell repertoires in COVID-19. The assay was immunoSEQ multiplex PCR, and TCRdb's table has in-frame clones only and misses some. The sample includes more than 250,000 clones, 86% of them seen just once. The sequenced sample was PBMCs or T cells enriched from blood (not recorded which). The source of these receptors is a woman younger than 35 who had recovered from COVID-19.

The chain employs TRBV3-1 (or the pseudogene TRBV3-2) and TRBJ1-5; D call uncertain. The CDR3 has 15 amino acids. Germline lookup yields CDR1 LGHDT and CDR2 YNNKEL (reference sequence). V was cut by 1 base and J by 4 bases, with 11 bases left in between. The CDR3 DNA follows: TGTGCCAGCAGCCAAGGGTCTTCGAGAAATCAGCCCCAGCATTTT. It codes for CASSQGSSRNQPQHF.

This clone appeared a few times. This chain links TRBV19 with TRBJ2-2; D is perhaps TRBD1 (5 bases). The CDR3 spans 14 residues. The V gene lost 3 bases and the J gene lost 4 bases, with 9 bases spanning the gap. Germline V gene data show CDR1 as LNHDA and CDR2 as SQIVND (reference sequence). The CDR3 sequence is CASSIPGFTGELFF. DNA for the CDR3: TGTGCCAGTAGTATTCCAGGGTTCACCGGGGAGCTGTTTTTT.

With regard to this clone: The sample holds other DNA sequences that translate to the same CDR3. The CDR3, as DNA: TGTGCCAGCAGTTCGACAGGGAACACTGAAGCTTTCTTT. Translated, it gives CASSSTGNTEAFF. The chain employs TRBV12-3 or TRBV12-4 and TRBJ1-1, with D perhaps matching TRBD1 (6 bases). V shed 4 bases and J shed 1 base, with 7 bases lying between them. The CDR3 spans 13 residues.

The chain links TRBV11-2 to TRBJ1-2, with 11 bases that match TRBD1. Unmatched junction bases numbered 6, after V lost 5 bases and J lost 4 bases. CDR3 length: 15 amino acids. Looked up from germline, CDR1 is SGHAT and CDR2 is FQNNGV. In DNA form, the CDR3 reads TGTGCCAGCAGCCCCGGGACAGGGGGGCTCTATGGCTACACCTTC. This encodes CASSPGTGGLYGYTF. The full variable domain, its missing parts supplied by reference TRBV11-2 and TRBJ1-2, is EAGVAQSPRYKIIEKRQSVAFWCNPISGHATLYWYQQILGQGPKLLIQFQNNGVVDDSQLPKDRFSAERLKGVDSTLKIQPAKLEDSAVYLCASSPGTGGLYGYTFGSGTRLTVV.

The CDR3 is CASSNDYSGTQGYTF. The CDR3 region has the DNA TGTGCCAGCAGTAACGATTACTCAGGGACACAAGGCTACACCTTC. The V and J genes are TRBV6-5 and TRBJ1-2; D possibly corresponds to TRBD1 (6 bases). The germline gives CDR1 MNHEY, CDR2 SVGAGI. V lost 5 bases, J lost 8 bases, and 21 bases lay in between. This CDR3 region has 15 residues.

The chain links TRBV7-8 to TRBJ1-6; perhaps TRBD1 as D (6 bases). There are 14 residues in the CDR3. In germline, CDR1 is SGHVS, CDR2 FQNEAQ. V was shortened by 5 bases and J by 7 bases, with 12 bases between the two germline ends. The chain's CDR3 is CASSEQGSNSPLHF. DNA of the CDR3: TGTGCCAGCAGCGAACAGGGTTCAAATTCACCCCTCCACTTT.

This clone was counted at least ten times. The sample has other DNA sequences that encode this CDR3 too. In DNA, the CDR3 is TGTGCCAGCAGTGACTCGACAGGGGGCTACAATGAGCAGTTCTTC. Translating gives CASSDSTGGYNEQFF. The V gene is TRBV6-4, the J gene TRBJ2-1; 9 bases fit TRBD1. The trim removed 0 bases at V and 3 bases at J, leaving 0 bases unmatched. The CDR3 is made up of 15 amino acids. In germline, CDR1 is MRHNA, CDR2 SNTAGT.

V gene TRBV30 combines with J gene TRBJ1-2; unclear D gene. Germline V gives CDR1 GTSNPN, CDR2 SVGIG (reference sequence). The CDR3 is 13 residues long. V was clipped by 4 bases and J by 7 bases, with 16 bases between them. DNA of the CDR3: TGTGCCTGGAACGGTTTTGGGCTCGGTGGCTACACCTTC. This codes for CAWNGFGLGGYTF.

The CDR3 nucleotides read TGCGCCAGCAGTGGAGGACTAGCGGGATATACAGATACGCAGTATTTT. Encoded protein: CASSGGLAGYTDTQYF. The chain employs TRBV10-1 and TRBJ2-3; 12 positions agree with TRBD2. Looked up from germline, CDR1 is WNHNN and CDR2 is SYGVQD (reference sequence). This CDR3 comprises 16 residues. Losses at the gene ends were 4 bases for V and 3 bases for J; bases not matched to a gene: 5.

The chain links TRBV6-5 to TRBJ1-1; D gene ambiguous. The V gene lost 6 bases and the J gene lost 7 bases, with 15 bases spanning the gap. The CDR3 has 13 residues. Looked up from germline, CDR1 is MNHEY and CDR2 is SVGAGI. Written as DNA, the CDR3 is TGTGCCAGCAGGCTCTCTACGAGATATGAAGCTTTCTTT. Amino acids: CASRLSTRYEAFF.

This chain connects TRBV9 to TRBJ2-3; D perhaps matches TRBD2 (6 bases). There are 14 residues in the CDR3. Trimming shortened V by 0 bases and J by 2 bases, and 7 bases separated the two germline ends. Per germline, CDR1 SGDLS and CDR2 YYNGEE. As DNA, the CDR3 is TGTGCCAGCAGCGTAGGGACTAACACAGATACGCAGTATTTT. Its translation is CASSVGTNTDTQYF.

The chain recombines TRBV5-1 with TRBJ2-1, with D unresolved. The V end lost 1 base, the J end lost 5 bases, and 7 bases lay between the germline ends. The length of the CDR3 is 13 residues. CDR1 SGHRS and CDR2 YFSETQ come from the germline V gene. CDR3 nucleotide sequence: TGCGCCAGCAGCTTGACCTCGGACAATGAGCAGTTCTTC. Amino acid sequence: CASSLTSDNEQFF.

The V and J genes are TRBV5-6 and TRBJ1-3, with unresolved D. CDR1 is SGHDT, CDR2 YYEEEE, per germline. V dropped 2 bases and J dropped 7 bases, with 13 bases sitting between them. CDR3 length equals 14 residues. The CDR3, as DNA: TGTGCCAGCAGCTTCTCCACATCCGGGAACACCATATATTTT. Protein product: CASSFSTSGNTIYF.

V usage is TRBV18 and J usage is TRBJ1-3; 7 bases are shared with TRBD1. This CDR3 comprises 16 residues. Unmatched junction bases numbered 8, after V lost 6 bases and J lost 0 bases. CDR1 KGHSH and CDR2 LQKENI come from the germline V gene. The CDR3 protein is CASSLGQTSSGNTIYF. The CDR3 nucleotides are TGTGCCAGCTCTCTGGGACAGACGAGCTCTGGAAACACCATATATTTT.

The chain uses TRBV20-1 and TRBJ2-1; D uncertain. The ends were cut back, 3 bases at V and 8 bases at J, with 20 bases in the middle. This CDR3 is built from 15 residues. The germline CDR1 and CDR2 sequences are DFQATT and SNEGSKA (reference sequence). The CDR3 sequence is CSASLSLSGTDEQFF. CDR3 sequence (DNA): TGCAGTGCTAGTCTGTCGCTCTCCGGTACAGATGAGCAGTTCTTC.

The chain is built from TRBV30 and TRBJ2-3; 7 positions agree with TRBD1. The junction had 11 bases not matched to a gene; V was cut back by 0 bases and J by 2 bases. Looked up from germline, CDR1 is GTSNPN and CDR2 is SVGIG (reference sequence). The CDR3 runs 17 residues. The CDR3 coding sequence is TGTGCCTGGAGTGTAGGTTGGACAGGCGGGTTCACAGATACGCAGTATTTT. Encoded protein: CAWSVGWTGGFTDTQYF.

The V gene is TRBV4-1, the J gene TRBJ2-7; 11 bases are a match to TRBD1. Germline CDR1 and CDR2: MGHRA and YSYEKL. The ends lost 0 bases at V and 5 bases at J; junction bases unmatched: 6. This CDR3 is built from 16 residues. In nucleotides, the CDR3 is TGCGCCAGCAGCCAAGACCGCGGACAGGGGGCCCACGAGCAGTACTTC. Encoded protein: CASSQDRGQGAHEQYF.

The chain combines TRBV29-1 with TRBJ1-2; TRBD1 aligns across 9 bases. Per germline, CDR1 SQVTM and CDR2 ANQGSEA. The CDR3 sequence is 14 residues long. V shed 1 base, J shed 5 bases, and the junction held 5 bases outside the gene matches. The CDR3 sequence: CSVEGTGAGYGYTF. The CDR3 DNA reads as TGCAGCGTTGAAGGGACAGGGGCTGGATATGGCTACACCTTC.

The rearrangement joins TRBV27 to TRBJ2-7, with TRBD1 as a possible D gene (6 bases). V was shortened by 4 bases and J by 0 bases, with 10 bases between the two germline ends. Germline V CDR1 and CDR2: MNHEY, SMNVEV (reference sequence). The CDR3 contains 14 residues. The CDR3 protein is CASSSGQLSYEQYF. The CDR3 coding sequence is TGTGCCAGCAGTTCTGGACAGCTCTCCTACGAGCAGTACTTC.

A single count supports this clone. This rearrangement joins TRBV30 to TRBJ2-3, with 13 nucleotides matching TRBD2. After removal of 2 bases from V and 5 bases from J, the junction contained 16 bases not matched to a gene. The CDR3 runs 19 residues. Germline CDR1 GTSNPN, CDR2 SVGIG (reference sequence). Here the CDR3 reads CAWSTSSVGTSGNQDTQYF. The DNA of the CDR3 is TGTGCCTGGAGTACCTCTTCCGTAGGGACTAGCGGGAATCAAGATACGCAGTATTTT.

The chain joins TRBV6-1 to TRBJ1-2; D is uncertain. In germline, CDR1 is MNHNS, CDR2 SASEGT. The CDR3 sequence is 12 residues long. V lost 2 bases and J lost 3, with 4 bases in between. CDR3 amino acids: CASSELYYGYTF. The CDR3 nucleotides are TGTGCCAGCAGTGAACTATACTATGGCTACACCTTC.

The genes are TRBV27 and TRBJ2-6; D is undetermined. Germline lookup yields CDR1 MNHEY and CDR2 SMNVEV (reference sequence). The V and J ends lost 5 bases and 4 bases respectively, with 9 bases between them. CDR3 size: 14 residues. The CDR3 loop is CASSPGAGANVLTF. The CDR3 DNA reads as TGTGCCAGCAGTCCCGGAGCCGGGGCCAACGTCCTGACTTTC.